Below, one TCR beta chain is given with its context. This sample is part of a study of blood T cell repertoires in COVID-19. Across the whole study: COVID-19 samples collected from the United States, Italy and Spain covered acute and convalescent phases.

Original processing methods: Researchers report that nucleated cell counts were estimated from reference gene primer amplification. The data were produced by immunoSEQ multiplex PCR, yet TCRdb's version contains in-frame clones alone and is incomplete. The V and J calls and clone size were taken over from that table, and D and trimming were inferred from the DNA. The sample consists of around 320,000 clones, roughly 90% of them appearing once. Germline V gene lookup returns CDR1 GTSNPN and CDR2 SVGIG (reference sequence). Trimming cost V 3 bases and J 6 bases; bases outside gene matches: 7. The CDR3 runs 14 residues. Cohorts were based on clinical histories the participants reported.

The sequence came from a woman aged 45-60 years who had been exposed to COVID-19. This chain links TRBV30 with TRBJ2-5; 10 bases line up with TRBD2. The sample was PBMCs or T cells enriched from blood (not recorded which). This chain's CDR3 is CAWRSAGGLQTQYF. The DNA for the CDR3 is TGTGCCTGGAGGTCAGCGGGGGGGCTACAGACCCAGTACTTC.